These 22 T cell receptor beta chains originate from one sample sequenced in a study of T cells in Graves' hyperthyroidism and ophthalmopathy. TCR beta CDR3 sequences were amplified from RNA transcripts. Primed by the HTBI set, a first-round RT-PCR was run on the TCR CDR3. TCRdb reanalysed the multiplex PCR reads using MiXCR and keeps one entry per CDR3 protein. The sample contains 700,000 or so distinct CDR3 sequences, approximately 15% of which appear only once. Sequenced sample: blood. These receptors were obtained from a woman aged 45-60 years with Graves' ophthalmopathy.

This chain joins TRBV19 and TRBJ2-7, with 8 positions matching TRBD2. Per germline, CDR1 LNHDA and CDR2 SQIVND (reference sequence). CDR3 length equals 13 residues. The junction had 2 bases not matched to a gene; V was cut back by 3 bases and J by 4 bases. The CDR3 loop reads CASSIEREYEQYF. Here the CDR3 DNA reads TGTGCCAGTAGTATTGAGCGGGAGTACGAGCAGTACTTC.

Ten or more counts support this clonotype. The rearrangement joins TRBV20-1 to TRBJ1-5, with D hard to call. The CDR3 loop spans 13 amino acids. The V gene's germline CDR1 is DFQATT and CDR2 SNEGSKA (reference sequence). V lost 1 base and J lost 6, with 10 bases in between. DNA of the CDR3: TGCAGTGCTAGAGGACATTCTGGTCAGCCCCAGCATTTT. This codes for CSARGHSGQPQHF.

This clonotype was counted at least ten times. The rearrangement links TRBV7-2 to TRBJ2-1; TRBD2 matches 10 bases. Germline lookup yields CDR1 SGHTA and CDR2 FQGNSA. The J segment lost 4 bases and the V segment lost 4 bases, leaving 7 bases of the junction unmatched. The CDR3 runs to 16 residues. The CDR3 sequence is CASSSRSSGSYNEQFF. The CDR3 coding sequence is TGTGCCAGCAGCTCCCGATCTAGCGGGAGTTACAATGAGCAGTTCTTC.

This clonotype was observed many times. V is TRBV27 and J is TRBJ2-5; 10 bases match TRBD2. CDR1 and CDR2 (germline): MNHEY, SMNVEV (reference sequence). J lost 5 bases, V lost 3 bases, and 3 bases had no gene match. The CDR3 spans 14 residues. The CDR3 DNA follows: TGTGCCAGCAGTTTGCTAGCGGGAGTGGAGACCCAGTACTTC. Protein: CASSLLAGVETQYF.

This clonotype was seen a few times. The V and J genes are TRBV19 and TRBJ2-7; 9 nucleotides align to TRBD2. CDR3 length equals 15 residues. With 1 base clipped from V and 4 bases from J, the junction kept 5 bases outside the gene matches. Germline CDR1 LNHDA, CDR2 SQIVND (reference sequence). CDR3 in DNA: TGTGCCAGTAGTATAGTTCCTAGCGGGACATACGAGCAGTACTTC. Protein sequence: CASSIVPSGTYEQYF. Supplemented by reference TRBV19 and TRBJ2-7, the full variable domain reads DGGITQSPKYLFRKEGQNVTLSCEQNLNHDAMYWYRQDPGQGLRLIYYSQIVNDFQKGDIAEGYSVSREKKESFPLTVTSAQKNPTAFYLCASSIVPSGTYEQYFGPGTRLTVT.

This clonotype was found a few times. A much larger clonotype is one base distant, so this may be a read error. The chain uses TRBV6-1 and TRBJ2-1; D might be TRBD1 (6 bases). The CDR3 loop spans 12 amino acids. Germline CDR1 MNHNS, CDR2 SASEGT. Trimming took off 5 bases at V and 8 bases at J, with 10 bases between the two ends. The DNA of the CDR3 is TGTGCCAGCAGTAAACAGGGTGATGAGCAGTTCTTC. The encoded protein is CASSKQGDEQFF.

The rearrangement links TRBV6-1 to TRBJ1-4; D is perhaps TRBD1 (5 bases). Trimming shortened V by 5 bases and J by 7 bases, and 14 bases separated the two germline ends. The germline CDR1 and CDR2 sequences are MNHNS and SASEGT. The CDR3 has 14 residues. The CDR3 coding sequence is TGTGCCAGCAGTCAAGGGAGGGGAACTGAAAAACTGTTTTTT. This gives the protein CASSQGRGTEKLFF.

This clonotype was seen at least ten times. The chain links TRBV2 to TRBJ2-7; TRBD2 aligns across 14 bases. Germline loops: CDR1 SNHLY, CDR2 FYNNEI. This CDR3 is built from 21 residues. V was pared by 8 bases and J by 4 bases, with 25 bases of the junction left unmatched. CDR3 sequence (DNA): TGTGCCAGCCCTCCCGGGGTGACAGCCGGGACTAGCGGGAGTAAAGGATACGAGCAGTACTTC. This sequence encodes CASPPGVTAGTSGSKGYEQYF.

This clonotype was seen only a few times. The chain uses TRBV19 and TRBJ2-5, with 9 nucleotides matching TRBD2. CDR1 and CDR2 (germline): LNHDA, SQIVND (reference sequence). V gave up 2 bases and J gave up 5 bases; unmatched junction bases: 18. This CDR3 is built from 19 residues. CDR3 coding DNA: TGTGCCAGTAGTATAAGGTTCGATAGCGGGAGTAATCGGCCGGAGACCCAGTACTTC. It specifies CASSIRFDSGSNRPETQYF.

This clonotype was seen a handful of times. The CDR3 nucleotides are TGTGCCAGCATCGAACCAGGAAAAAACACTGAAGCTTTCTTT. Its protein product is CASIEPGKNTEAFF. V gene TRBV7-8 combines with J gene TRBJ1-1, with D uncertain. The V gene's germline CDR1 is SGHVS and CDR2 FQNEAQ. V lost 7 bases to trimming and J lost 2 bases, with 14 bases between them. This CDR3 is 14 amino acids long.

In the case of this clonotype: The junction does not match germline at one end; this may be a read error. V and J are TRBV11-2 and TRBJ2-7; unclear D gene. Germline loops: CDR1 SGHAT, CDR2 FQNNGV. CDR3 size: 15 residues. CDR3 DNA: TGCGCCAGCAGCCAAGCCCCCTCCGGGTCCTACGAGCAGTACTTC. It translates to CASSQAPSGSYEQYF.

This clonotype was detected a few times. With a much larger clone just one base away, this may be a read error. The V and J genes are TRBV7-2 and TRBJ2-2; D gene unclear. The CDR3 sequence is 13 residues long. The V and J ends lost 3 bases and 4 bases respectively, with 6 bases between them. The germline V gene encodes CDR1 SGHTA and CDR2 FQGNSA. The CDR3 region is CASSFESTGELFF. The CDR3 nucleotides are TGTGCCAGCAGCTTCGAGAGCACCGGGGAGCTGTTTTTT.

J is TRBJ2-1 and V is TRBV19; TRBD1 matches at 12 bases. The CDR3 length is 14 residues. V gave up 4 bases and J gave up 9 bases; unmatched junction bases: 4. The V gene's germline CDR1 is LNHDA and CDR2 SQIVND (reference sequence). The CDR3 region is CASSTGTGGSEQFF. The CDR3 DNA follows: TGTGCCAGTAGTACTGGGACAGGGGGCAGTGAGCAGTTCTTC.

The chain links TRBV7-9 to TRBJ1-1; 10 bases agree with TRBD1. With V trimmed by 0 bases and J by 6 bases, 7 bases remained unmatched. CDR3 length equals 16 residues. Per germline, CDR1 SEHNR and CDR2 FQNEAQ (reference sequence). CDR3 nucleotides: TGTGCCAGCAGCTTAGCCGGGACAGGGGCTAAACCTGAAGCTTTCTTT. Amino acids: CASSLAGTGAKPEAFF.

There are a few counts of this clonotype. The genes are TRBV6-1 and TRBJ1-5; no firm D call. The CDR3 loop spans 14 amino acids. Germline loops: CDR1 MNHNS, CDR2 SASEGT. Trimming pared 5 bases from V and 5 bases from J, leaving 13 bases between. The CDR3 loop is CASSRTAGDQPQHF. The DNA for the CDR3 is TGTGCCAGCAGTCGGACTGCTGGCGATCAGCCCCAGCATTTT.

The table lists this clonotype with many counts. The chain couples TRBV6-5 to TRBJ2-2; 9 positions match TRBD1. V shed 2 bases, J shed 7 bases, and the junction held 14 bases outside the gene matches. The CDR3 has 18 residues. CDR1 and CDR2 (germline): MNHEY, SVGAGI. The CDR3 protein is CASSYLTHRDRAVGELFF. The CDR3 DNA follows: TGTGCCAGCAGTTACCTCACCCACCGGGACAGGGCAGTCGGGGAGCTGTTTTTT.

The CDR3 sequence is CASSLAGTASYGYTF. The DNA of the CDR3 is TGTGCCAGCAGCTTAGCCGGGACAGCTAGCTATGGCTACACCTTC. This chain uses TRBV7-2 with TRBJ1-2, with 7 bases that match TRBD1. CDR1 is SGHTA and CDR2 is FQGNSA in the germline V gene. The CDR3 spans 15 residues. V dropped 0 bases and J dropped 4; count of bases not matched to a gene: 5.

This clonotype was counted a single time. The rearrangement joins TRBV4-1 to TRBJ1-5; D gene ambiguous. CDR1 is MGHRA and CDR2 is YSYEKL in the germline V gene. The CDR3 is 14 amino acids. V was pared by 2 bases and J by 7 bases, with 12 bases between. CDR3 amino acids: CASSQPGSRQPQHF. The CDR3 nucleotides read TGCGCCAGCAGCCAACCGGGTTCCAGGCAGCCCCAGCATTTT.

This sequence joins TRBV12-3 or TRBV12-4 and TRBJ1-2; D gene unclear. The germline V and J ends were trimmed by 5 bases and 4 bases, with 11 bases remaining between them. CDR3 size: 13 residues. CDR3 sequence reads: CASSEQAGYGYTF. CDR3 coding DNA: TGTGCCAGCAGTGAACAAGCCGGCTATGGCTACACCTTC.

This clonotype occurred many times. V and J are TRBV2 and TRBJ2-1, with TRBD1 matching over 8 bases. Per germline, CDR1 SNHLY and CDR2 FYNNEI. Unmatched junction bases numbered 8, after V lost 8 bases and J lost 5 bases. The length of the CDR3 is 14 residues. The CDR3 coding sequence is TGTGCCAGCGCTGGACAGGGAACGAACAATGAGCAGTTCTTC. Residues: CASAGQGTNNEQFF.

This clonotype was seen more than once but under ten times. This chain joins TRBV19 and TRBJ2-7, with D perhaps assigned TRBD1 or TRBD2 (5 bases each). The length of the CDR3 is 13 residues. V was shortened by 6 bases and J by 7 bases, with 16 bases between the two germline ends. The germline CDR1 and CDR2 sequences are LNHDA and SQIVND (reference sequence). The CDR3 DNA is TGTGCCAGTAGAAGCGGACCAAACAGGGAGCAGTACTTC. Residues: CASRSGPNREQYF.

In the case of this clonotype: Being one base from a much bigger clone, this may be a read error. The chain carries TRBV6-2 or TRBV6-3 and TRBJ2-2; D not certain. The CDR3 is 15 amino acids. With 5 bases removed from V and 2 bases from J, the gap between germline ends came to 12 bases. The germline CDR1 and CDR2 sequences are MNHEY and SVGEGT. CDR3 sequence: CASSARTPNTGELFF. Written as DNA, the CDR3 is TGTGCCAGCAGTGCAAGGACCCCTAACACCGGGGAGCTGTTTTTT.